The TCR beta chain under discussion was sequenced for a study of blood T cell repertoires in COVID-19. The germline V gene encodes CDR1 LGHNA and CDR2 YSLEER. The CDR3 sequence is 16 residues long. With 5 bases clipped from V and 5 bases from J, the junction kept 8 bases outside the gene matches. TCRdb's copy holds only in-frame clones and misses some; the assay was immunoSEQ multiplex PCR. The sample yields under 80,000 clones, 80% seen once. Sequenced sample: peripheral blood. This sequence originates from a human donor in a cohort sampled during active COVID-19. This chain links TRBV4-3 with TRBJ2-3; 12 nucleotides match TRBD2. The CDR3 DNA sequence: TGCGCCAGCAGCTACCGACTAGCGGGAGATGGAGATACGCAGTATTTT. Translated, it gives CASSYRLAGDGDTQYF.